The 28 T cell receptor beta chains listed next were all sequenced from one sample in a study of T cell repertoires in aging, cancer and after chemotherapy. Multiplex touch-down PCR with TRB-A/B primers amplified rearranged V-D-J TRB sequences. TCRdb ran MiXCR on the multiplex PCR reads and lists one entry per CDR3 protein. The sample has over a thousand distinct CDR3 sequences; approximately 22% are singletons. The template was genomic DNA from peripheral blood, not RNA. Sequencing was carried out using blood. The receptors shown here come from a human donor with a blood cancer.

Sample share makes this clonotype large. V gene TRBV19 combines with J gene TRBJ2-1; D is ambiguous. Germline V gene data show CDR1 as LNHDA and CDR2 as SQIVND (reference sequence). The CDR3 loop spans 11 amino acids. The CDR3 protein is CAIGSYNEQFF. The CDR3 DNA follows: TGTGCAATCGGTTCTTACAATGAGCAGTTCTTC.

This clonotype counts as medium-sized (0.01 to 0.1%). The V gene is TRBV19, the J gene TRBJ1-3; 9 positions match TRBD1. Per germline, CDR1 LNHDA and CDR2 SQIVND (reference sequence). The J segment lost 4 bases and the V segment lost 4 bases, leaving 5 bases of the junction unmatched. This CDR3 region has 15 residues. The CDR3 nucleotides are TGTGCCAGTAGTAGGGGACAGGGTCTCGGAAACACCATATATTTT. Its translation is CASSRGQGLGNTIYF.

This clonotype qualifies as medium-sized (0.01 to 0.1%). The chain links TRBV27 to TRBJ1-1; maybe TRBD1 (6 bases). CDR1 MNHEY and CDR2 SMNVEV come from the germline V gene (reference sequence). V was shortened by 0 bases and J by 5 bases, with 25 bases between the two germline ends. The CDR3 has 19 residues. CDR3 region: CASSLSRSLSQGKRTEAFF. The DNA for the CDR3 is TGTGCCAGCAGTTTATCGAGGTCACTTAGTCAGGGGAAAAGGACTGAAGCTTTCTTT.

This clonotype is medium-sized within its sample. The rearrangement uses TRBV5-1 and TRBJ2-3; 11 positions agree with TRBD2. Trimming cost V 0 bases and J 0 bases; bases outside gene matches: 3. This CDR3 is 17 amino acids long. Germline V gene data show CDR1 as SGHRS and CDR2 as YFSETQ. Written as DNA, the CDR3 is TGCGCCAGCAGCTTGGCCGGGACTAGCGGTAGCACAGATACGCAGTATTTT. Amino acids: CASSLAGTSGSTDTQYF.

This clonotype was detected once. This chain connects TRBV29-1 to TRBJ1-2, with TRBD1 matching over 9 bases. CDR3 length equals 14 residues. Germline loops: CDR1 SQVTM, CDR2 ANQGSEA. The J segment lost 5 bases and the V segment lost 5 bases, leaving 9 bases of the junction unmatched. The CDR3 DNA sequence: TGCAGCGTTCTAAAGGGACAGGGAGGGTATGGCTACACCTTC. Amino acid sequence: CSVLKGQGGYGYTF.

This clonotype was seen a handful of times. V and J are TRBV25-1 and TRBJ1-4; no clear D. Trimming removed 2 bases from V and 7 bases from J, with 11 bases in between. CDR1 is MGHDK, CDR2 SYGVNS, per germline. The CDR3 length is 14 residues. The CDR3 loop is CASSEAGSGEKLFF. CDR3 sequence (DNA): TGTGCCAGCAGTGAAGCGGGAAGTGGTGAAAAACTGTTTTTT.

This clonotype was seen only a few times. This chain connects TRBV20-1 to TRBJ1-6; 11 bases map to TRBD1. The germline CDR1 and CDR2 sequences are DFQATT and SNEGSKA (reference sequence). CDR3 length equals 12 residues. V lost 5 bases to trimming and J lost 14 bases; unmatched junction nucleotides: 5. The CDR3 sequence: CSAGTGGATLHF. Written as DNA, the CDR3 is TGCAGTGCTGGGACAGGGGGTGCAACCCTCCACTTT.

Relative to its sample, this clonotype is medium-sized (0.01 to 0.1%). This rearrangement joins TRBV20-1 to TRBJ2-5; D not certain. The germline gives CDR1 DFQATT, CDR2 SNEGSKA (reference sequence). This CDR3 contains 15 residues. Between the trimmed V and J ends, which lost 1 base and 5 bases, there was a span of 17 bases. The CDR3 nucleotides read TGCAGTGCTAGAGGGCCCCTGGGTGTTTTGGAGACCCAGTACTTC. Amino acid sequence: CSARGPLGVLETQYF.

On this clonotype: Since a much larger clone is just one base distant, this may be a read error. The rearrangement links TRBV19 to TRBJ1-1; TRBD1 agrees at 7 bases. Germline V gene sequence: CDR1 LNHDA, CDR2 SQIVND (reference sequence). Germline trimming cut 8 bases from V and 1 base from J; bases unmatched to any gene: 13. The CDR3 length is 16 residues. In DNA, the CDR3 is TGTGCCAGTGCTTCCCTACGAGGACAGGAGAACACTGAAGCTTTCTTT. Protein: CASASLRGQENTEAFF.

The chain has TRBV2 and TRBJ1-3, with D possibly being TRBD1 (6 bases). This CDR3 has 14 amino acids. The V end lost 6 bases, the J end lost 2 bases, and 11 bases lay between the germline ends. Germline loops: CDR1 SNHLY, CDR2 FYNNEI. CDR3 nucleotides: TGTGCCAGCAGGACGGACAGAGCTGGAAACACCATATATTTT. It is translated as CASRTDRAGNTIYF.

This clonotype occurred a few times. CDR3 coding DNA: TGCGCCAGCAGCCAAGATTTATCGGGAGGCGATCAGCCCCAGCATTTT. Translation gives CASSQDLSGGDQPQHF. J is TRBJ1-5 and V is TRBV4-3; no clear D. V was cut by 0 bases and J by 5 bases, with 14 bases left in between. This CDR3 spans 16 amino acids. The germline V gene encodes CDR1 LGHNA and CDR2 YSLEER.

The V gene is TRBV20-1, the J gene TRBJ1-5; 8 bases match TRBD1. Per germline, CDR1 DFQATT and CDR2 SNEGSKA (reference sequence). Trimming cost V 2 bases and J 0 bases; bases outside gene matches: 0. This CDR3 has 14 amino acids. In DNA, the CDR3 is TGCAGTGCTAGAACAGGGGGTAGCAATCAGCCCCAGCATTTT. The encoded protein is CSARTGGSNQPQHF.

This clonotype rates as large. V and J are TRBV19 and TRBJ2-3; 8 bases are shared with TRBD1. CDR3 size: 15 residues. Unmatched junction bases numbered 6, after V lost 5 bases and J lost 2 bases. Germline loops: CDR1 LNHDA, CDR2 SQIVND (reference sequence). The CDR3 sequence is CASSPNRGNTDTQYF. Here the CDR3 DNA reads TGTGCCAGTAGTCCAAACAGGGGGAACACAGATACGCAGTATTTT.

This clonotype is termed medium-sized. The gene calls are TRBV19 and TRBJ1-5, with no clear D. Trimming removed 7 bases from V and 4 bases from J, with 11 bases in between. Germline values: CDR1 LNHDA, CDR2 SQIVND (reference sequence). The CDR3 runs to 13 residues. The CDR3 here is CASKWAVNQPQHF. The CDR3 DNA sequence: TGTGCCAGTAAATGGGCCGTTAATCAGCCCCAGCATTTT. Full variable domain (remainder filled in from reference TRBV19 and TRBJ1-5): DGGITQSPKYLFRKEGQNVTLSCEQNLNHDAMYWYRQDPGQGLRLIYYSQIVNDFQKGDIAEGYSVSREKKESFPLTVTSAQKNPTAFYLCASKWAVNQPQHFGDGTRLSIL.

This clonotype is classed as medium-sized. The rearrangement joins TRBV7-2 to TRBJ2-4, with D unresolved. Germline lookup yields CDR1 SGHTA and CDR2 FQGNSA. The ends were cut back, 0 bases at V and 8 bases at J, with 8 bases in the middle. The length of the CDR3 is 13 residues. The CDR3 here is CASSLARKDIQYF. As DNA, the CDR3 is TGTGCCAGCAGCTTAGCGCGAAAGGACATTCAGTACTTC.

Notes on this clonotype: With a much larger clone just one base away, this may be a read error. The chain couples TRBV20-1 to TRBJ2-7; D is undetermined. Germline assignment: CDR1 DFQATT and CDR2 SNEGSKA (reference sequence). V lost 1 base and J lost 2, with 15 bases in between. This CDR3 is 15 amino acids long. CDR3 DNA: TGCAGTGCTAGAGGAGTGTCCTATAACCCCTACGAGCAGTACTTC. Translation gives CSARGVSYNPYEQYF.

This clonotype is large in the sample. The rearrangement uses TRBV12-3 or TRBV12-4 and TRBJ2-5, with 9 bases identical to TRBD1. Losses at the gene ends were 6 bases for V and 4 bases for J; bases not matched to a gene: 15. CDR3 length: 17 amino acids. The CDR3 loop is CASSYRTGVGKGETQYF. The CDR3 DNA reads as TGTGCCAGCAGCTATAGGACAGGGGTCGGGAAGGGAGAGACCCAGTACTTC.

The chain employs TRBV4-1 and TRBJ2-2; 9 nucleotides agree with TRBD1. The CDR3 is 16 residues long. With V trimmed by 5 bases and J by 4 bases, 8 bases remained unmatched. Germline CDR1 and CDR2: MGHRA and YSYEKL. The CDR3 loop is CASSVEGQGSTGELFF. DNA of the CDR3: TGCGCCAGCAGCGTAGAGGGACAGGGAAGCACCGGGGAGCTGTTTTTT.

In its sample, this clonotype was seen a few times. This chain's CDR3 is CASSPPMGYEAFF. The CDR3 nucleotides are TGTGCCAGCTCACCACCGATGGGTTATGAAGCTTTCTTT. The V gene is TRBV18, the J gene TRBJ1-1, with D hard to call. The CDR3 consists of 13 residues. Trimming pared 0 bases from V and 7 bases from J, leaving 9 bases between. Germline CDR1 and CDR2: KGHSH and LQKENI. The full variable domain, its missing parts supplied by reference TRBV18 and TRBJ1-1, is NAGVMQNPRHLVRRRGQEARLRCSPMKGHSHVYWYRQLPEEGLKFMVYLQKENIIDESGMPKERFSAEFPKEGPSILRIQQVVRGDSAAYFCASSPPMGYEAFFGQGTRLTVV.

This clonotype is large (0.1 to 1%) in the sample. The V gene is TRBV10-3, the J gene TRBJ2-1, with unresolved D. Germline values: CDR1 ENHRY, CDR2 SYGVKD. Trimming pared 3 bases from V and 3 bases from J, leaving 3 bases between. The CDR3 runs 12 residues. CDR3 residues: CAISDYYNEQFF. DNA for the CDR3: TGTGCCATCAGTGATTACTACAATGAGCAGTTCTTC.

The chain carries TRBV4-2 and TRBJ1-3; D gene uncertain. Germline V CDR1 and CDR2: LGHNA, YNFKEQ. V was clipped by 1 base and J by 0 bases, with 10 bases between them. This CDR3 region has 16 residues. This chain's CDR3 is CASSQVWVSSGNTIYF. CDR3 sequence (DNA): TGTGCCAGCAGCCAAGTATGGGTGAGCTCTGGAAACACCATATATTTT.

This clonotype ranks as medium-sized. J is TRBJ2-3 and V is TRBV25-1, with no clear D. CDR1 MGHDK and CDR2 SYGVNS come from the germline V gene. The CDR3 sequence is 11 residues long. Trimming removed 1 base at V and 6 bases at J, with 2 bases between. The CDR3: CASSEWDTQYF. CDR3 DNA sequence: TGTGCCAGCAGTGAATGGGATACGCAGTATTTT.

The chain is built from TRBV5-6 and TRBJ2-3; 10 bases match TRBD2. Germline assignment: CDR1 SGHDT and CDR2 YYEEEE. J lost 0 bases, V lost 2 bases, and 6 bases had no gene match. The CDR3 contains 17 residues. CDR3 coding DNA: TGTGCCAGCAGCTTAGGGACTAGCGTCGTTAGCACAGATACGCAGTATTTT. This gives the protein CASSLGTSVVSTDTQYF.

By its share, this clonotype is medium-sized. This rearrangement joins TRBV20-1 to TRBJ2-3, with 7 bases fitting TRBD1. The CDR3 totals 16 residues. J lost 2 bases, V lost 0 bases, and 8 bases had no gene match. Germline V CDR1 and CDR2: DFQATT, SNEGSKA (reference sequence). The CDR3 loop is CSARENRGSYTDTQYF. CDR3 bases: TGCAGTGCTAGAGAAAACAGGGGTTCCTACACAGATACGCAGTATTTT.

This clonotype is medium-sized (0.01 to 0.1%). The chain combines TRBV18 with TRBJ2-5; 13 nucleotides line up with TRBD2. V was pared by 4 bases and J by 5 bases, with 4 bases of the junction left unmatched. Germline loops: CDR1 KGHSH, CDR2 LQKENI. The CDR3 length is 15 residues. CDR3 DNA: TGTGCCAGCTCACGGACTAGCGGGAGCATGGAGACCCAGTACTTC. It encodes CASSRTSGSMETQYF.

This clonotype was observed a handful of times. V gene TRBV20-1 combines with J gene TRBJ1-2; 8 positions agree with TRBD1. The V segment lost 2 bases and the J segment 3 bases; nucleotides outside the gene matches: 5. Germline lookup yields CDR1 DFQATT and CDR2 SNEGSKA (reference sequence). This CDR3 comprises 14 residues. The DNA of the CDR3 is TGCAGTGCTAGATCCGGGACAGGCGACTATGGCTACACCTTC. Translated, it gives CSARSGTGDYGYTF.

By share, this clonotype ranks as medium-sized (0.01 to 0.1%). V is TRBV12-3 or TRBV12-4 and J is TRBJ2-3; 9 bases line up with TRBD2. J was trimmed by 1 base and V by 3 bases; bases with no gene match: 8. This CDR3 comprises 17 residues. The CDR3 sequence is CASSFRGRVSGTDTQYF. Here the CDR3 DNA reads TGTGCCAGCAGTTTCCGCGGGAGGGTGAGTGGCACAGATACGCAGTATTTT.

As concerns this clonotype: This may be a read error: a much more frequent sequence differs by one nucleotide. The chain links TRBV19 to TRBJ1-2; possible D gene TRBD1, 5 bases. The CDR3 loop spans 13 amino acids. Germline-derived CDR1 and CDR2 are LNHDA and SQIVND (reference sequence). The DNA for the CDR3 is TGTGCCAGTACTTTGGGGAGGGGCTATGTCTACACCTTC. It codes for CASTLGRGYVYTF.